Each of the 22 T cell receptor beta chains below was sequenced from the same sample in a study of T cells in localized non-small cell lung cancer. Produced via immunoSEQ multiplex PCR; TCRdb's table is partial and in-frame only. The sample records 52,000 or so clones, roughly 90% being singletons. The source was peripheral blood, collected before any cancer treatment. These receptors all come from a male donor older than 55 with stage III squamous cell lung carcinoma.

The CDR3: CASSPGTSGGGETQYF. CDR3 sequence (DNA): TGCGCCAGCAGCCCGGGGACTAGCGGGGGCGGAGAGACCCAGTACTTC. V gene TRBV5-1 combines with J gene TRBJ2-5, with 14 nucleotides matching TRBD2. The V gene end was trimmed by 4 bases and the J gene end by 4 bases; junction bases not matched to a gene: 6. Germline values: CDR1 SGHRS, CDR2 YFSETQ. The CDR3 covers 16 residues. Drawing the rest from reference TRBV5-1 and TRBJ2-5, the complete variable domain is KAGVTQTPRYLIKTRGQQVTLSCSPISGHRSVSWYQQTPGQGLQFLFEYFSETQRNKGNFPGRFSGRQFSNSRSEMNVSTLELGDSALYLCASSPGTSGGGETQYFGPGTRLLVL.

This clone was observed a few times. V and J are TRBV4-1 and TRBJ2-1, with D possibly being TRBD2 (6 bases). Germline V gene data show CDR1 as MGHRA and CDR2 as YSYEKL. This CDR3 has 14 residues. V dropped 7 bases and J dropped 4 bases, with 14 bases sitting between them. DNA for the CDR3: TGCGCCAGCACCACGGTCCGGGGGTACAATGAGCAGTTCTTC. It translates to CASTTVRGYNEQFF.

The chain is built from TRBV6-6 and TRBJ1-2; TRBD1 aligns across 9 bases. CDR1 MNHNY and CDR2 SVGAGI come from the germline V gene (reference sequence). The CDR3 length is 15 residues. V shed 4 bases, J shed 3 bases, and the junction held 6 bases outside the gene matches. The CDR3 spells CASSSQDRGDYGYTF. The CDR3 nucleotides are TGTGCCAGCAGTTCCCAGGACAGGGGTGACTATGGCTACACCTTC.

This clone was seen only a few times. This chain uses TRBV25-1 with TRBJ1-1, with 8 bases fitting TRBD1. This CDR3 comprises 17 residues. J lost 4 bases, V lost 2 bases, and 12 bases had no gene match. Germline lookup yields CDR1 MGHDK and CDR2 SYGVNS. As DNA, the CDR3 is TGTGCCAGCAGTGAAGCGTTCGACAGGGGCCTGGGCACTGAAGCTTTCTTT. Translating gives CASSEAFDRGLGTEAFF.

This clone qualifies as medium-sized. This chain uses TRBV6-1 with TRBJ2-7; TRBD2 aligns across 12 bases. J was trimmed by 7 bases and V by 5 bases; bases with no gene match: 6. The CDR3 has 14 amino acids. From germline, CDR1 is MNHNS and CDR2 SASEGT. The CDR3 DNA is TGTGCCAGCAGTTTGACTAGCGGGAGTCGGGAGCAGTACTTC. Translated, it gives CASSLTSGSREQYF.

This chain uses TRBV7-9 with TRBJ1-1; D not certain. The CDR3 contains 14 residues. Germline CDR1 and CDR2: SEHNR and FQNEAQ (reference sequence). Trimming removed 7 bases at V and 1 base at J, with 13 bases between. In nucleotides, the CDR3 is TGTGCCAGCATCCTAAGGCCGCCGAACACTGAAGCTTTCTTT. Residues: CASILRPPNTEAFF.

The V call is TRBV7-9, the J call TRBJ2-5, with D possibly matching TRBD1 (5 bases). The J call is uncertain, as TRBJ2-7 better fits the DNA end. The germline gives CDR1 SEHNR, CDR2 FQNEAQ (reference sequence). The CDR3 contains 12 residues. The CDR3 sequence: CASSWGSDEQYF. CDR3 bases: TGTGCCAGCAGCTGGGGCAGCGACGAGCAGTACTTC.

The chain employs TRBV28 and TRBJ2-3, with D perhaps TRBD2 (6 bases). The CDR3 is 16 residues long. CDR1 and CDR2 (germline): MDHEN, SYDVKM. Trimming stripped 5 bases from V and 2 bases from J, with 17 bases between. DNA for the CDR3: TGTGCCAGCAGTAGTCTAGGGACTGAGAACACAGATACGCAGTATTTT. Translation: CASSSLGTENTDTQYF.

The chain is built from TRBV5-1 and TRBJ2-7; D may match TRBD1 or TRBD2 (5 bases each). Germline values: CDR1 SGHRS, CDR2 YFSETQ. V was pared by 1 base and J by 5 bases, with 7 bases between. The CDR3 is made up of 12 amino acids. The CDR3 protein is CASSLRGDEQYF. DNA of the CDR3: TGCGCCAGCAGCTTGAGGGGAGACGAGCAGTACTTC.

This clone showed up just once. CDR3 DNA sequence: TGTGCCAGCAGTGAAGGCTCGGGAGGGGACACTGAAGCTTTCTTT. This translates into CASSEGSGGDTEAFF. This chain links TRBV25-1 with TRBJ1-1, with D possibly being TRBD1 (5 bases). The CDR3 runs 15 residues. V lost 2 bases, J lost 3 bases, and 13 bases lay in between. Germline CDR1 reads MGHDK; CDR2 reads SYGVNS.

This clone showed up just a few times. The DNA for the CDR3 is TGTGCCACCAGCGAGGGGGGGACTAGCGGGAGGGCCGAGTTCTTC. Its translation: CATSEGGTSGRAEFF. The chain joins TRBV15 to TRBJ2-1; 16 bases agree with TRBD2. Trimming removed 5 bases from V and 14 bases from J; junction bases left unmatched: 9. This CDR3 spans 15 amino acids. CDR1 is LNHNV and CDR2 is YYDKDF in the germline V gene (reference sequence).

The genes are TRBV30 and TRBJ1-3; D not resolved. Germline CDR1 is GTSNPN and CDR2 is SVGIG (reference sequence). The CDR3 covers 11 residues. Deletions cut 0 bases from V and 4 bases from J, with 1 base between. The CDR3: CAWSVGNTIYF. The CDR3 DNA follows: TGTGCCTGGAGTGTGGGAAACACCATATATTTT.

This chain joins TRBV29-1 and TRBJ1-4; no definite D call. There are 11 residues in the CDR3. CDR1 and CDR2 from the germline V gene are SQVTM and ANQGSEA. Trimming shortened V by 6 bases and J by 11 bases, and 13 bases separated the two germline ends. In DNA form, the CDR3 reads TGCAGCGTCGCTATCACCTTCAAACTGTTTTTT. Its translation: CSVAITFKLFF.

The chain links TRBV10-3 to TRBJ2-2; no clear D. V gave up 0 bases and J gave up 6 bases, with 5 bases separating them. The CDR3 totals 13 residues. Germline assignment: CDR1 ENHRY and CDR2 SYGVKD. The CDR3 DNA reads TGTGCCATCAGTGAGTCTCCTGCCGGGGAGCTGTTTTTT. Translated: CAISESPAGELFF.

The rearrangement links TRBV5-1 to TRBJ1-1; D perhaps matches TRBD1 (5 bases). This CDR3 is built from 15 residues. The V gene's germline CDR1 is SGHRS and CDR2 YFSETQ. Trimming pared 0 bases from V and 1 base from J, leaving 10 bases between. CDR3 loop: CASSLAPGKNTEAFF. The DNA of the CDR3 is TGCGCCAGCAGCTTGGCCCCAGGGAAGAACACTGAAGCTTTCTTT.

V and J are TRBV10-3 and TRBJ2-7; 10 bases fit TRBD1. CDR1 is ENHRY, CDR2 SYGVKD, per germline. This CDR3 has 14 amino acids. The J segment lost 6 bases and the V segment lost 1 base, leaving 3 bases of the junction unmatched. CDR3 DNA: TGTGCCATCAGTGAGTTGGGACAGGGGTTCGAGCAGTACTTC. Amino acid sequence: CAISELGQGFEQYF.

This chain joins TRBV29-1 and TRBJ2-1; D might be TRBD1 or TRBD2, each matching 6 bases. The CDR3 is made up of 11 amino acids. Germline V lookup: CDR1 SQVTM, CDR2 ANQGSEA. The V gene lost 0 bases and the J gene lost 13 bases, with 10 bases spanning the gap. This CDR3 is CSVEEGGHQFF. CDR3 DNA: TGCAGCGTTGAAGAAGGGGGGCATCAGTTCTTC.

The J gene is TRBJ2-7, the V gene TRBV4-2; weak D call: TRBD1 (6 bases). Per the germline V gene, CDR1 is LGHNA and CDR2 is YNFKEQ. CDR3 length: 16 amino acids. The V and J ends lost 4 bases and 2 bases respectively, with 18 bases between them. The CDR3 loop is CASSRDLGHQAYEQYF. CDR3 nucleotide sequence: TGTGCCAGCAGCCGAGACCTGGGACATCAAGCCTACGAGCAGTACTTC.

This clone has just a few counts. This chain connects TRBV7-6 to TRBJ2-5, with 16 bases fitting TRBD2. This CDR3 is 18 amino acids long. Unmatched junction bases numbered 10, after V lost 5 bases and J lost 4 bases. Germline V CDR1 and CDR2: SGHVS, FNYEAQ. CDR3 bases: TGTGCCAGCAGCCCGAGACCGGGACTAGCGGGGGGGTTAGAGACCCAGTACTTC. It encodes CASSPRPGLAGGLETQYF.

In its sample, this clone was seen once. V usage is TRBV6-1 and J usage is TRBJ2-1; D is unresolved. CDR3 size: 13 residues. V shed 8 bases and J shed 2 bases, with 10 bases lying between them. CDR1 is MNHNS, CDR2 SASEGT, per germline. This chain's CDR3 is CASSQAAYNEQFF. The CDR3 region has the DNA TGTGCCAGCTCGCAGGCGGCCTACAATGAGCAGTTCTTC.

The chain joins TRBV6-5 to TRBJ1-1; 9 bases line up with TRBD1. V dropped 2 bases and J dropped 4; count of bases not matched to a gene: 8. The CDR3 totals 16 residues. Germline CDR1 is MNHEY and CDR2 is SVGAGI. Here the CDR3 reads CASSYGDRVWGTEAFF. Here the CDR3 DNA reads TGTGCCAGCAGTTACGGGGACAGGGTTTGGGGCACTGAAGCTTTCTTT.

This rearrangement joins TRBV27 to TRBJ1-6; 7 nucleotides align to TRBD1. CDR1 is MNHEY, CDR2 SMNVEV, per germline (reference sequence). This CDR3 spans 14 amino acids. V lost 9 bases and J lost 7; bases outside the gene matches: 9. CDR3 nucleotide sequence: TGTGCCAGTAGAGATGGGACAGTAAATTCACCCCTCCACTTT. It is translated as CASRDGTVNSPLHF.